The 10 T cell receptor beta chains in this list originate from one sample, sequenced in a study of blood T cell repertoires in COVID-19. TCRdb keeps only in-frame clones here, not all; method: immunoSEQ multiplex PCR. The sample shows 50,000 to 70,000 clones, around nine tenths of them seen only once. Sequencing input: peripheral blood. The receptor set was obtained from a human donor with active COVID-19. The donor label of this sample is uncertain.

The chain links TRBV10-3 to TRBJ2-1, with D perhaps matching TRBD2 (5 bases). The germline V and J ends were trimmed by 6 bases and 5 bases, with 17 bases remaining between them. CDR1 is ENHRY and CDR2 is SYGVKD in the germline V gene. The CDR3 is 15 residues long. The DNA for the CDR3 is TGTGCCATCAGCGAGGAGGCTGGTCGGAACAATGAGCAGTTCTTC. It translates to CAISEEAGRNNEQFF.

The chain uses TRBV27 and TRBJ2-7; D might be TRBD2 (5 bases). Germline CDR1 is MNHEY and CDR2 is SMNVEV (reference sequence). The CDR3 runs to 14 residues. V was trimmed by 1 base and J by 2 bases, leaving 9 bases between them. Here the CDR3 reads CASSLYPGTYEQYF. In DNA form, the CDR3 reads TGTGCCAGCAGTTTATATCCGGGGACCTACGAGCAGTACTTC.

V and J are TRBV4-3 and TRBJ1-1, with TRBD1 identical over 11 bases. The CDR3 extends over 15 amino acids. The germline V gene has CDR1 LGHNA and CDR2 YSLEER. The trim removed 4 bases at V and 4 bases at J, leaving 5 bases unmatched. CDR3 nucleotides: TGCGCCAGCAGCCGCGGACAGGGGGCGGGCACTGAAGCTTTCTTT. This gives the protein CASSRGQGAGTEAFF.

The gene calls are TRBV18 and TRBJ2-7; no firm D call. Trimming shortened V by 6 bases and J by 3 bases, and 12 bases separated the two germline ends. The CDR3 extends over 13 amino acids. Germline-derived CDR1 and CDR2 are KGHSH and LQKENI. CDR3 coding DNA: TGTGCCAGCTCCCCCCGCGGTGGCTACGAGCAGTACTTC. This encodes CASSPRGGYEQYF.

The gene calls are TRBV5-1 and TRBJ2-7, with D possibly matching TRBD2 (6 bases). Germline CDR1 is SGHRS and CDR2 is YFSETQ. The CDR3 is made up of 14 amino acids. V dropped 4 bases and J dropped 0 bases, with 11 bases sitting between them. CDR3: CASSPGSGSYEQYF. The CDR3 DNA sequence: TGCGCCAGCAGCCCCGGGAGCGGCTCCTACGAGCAGTACTTC.

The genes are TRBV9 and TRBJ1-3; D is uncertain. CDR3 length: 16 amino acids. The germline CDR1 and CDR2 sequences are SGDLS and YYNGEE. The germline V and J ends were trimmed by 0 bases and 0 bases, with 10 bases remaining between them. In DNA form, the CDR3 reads TGTGCCAGCAGCGTAGATGTTGGAGTCTCTGGAAACACCATATATTTT. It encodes CASSVDVGVSGNTIYF.

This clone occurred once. The CDR3 sequence: CASSRQGHYGYTF. DNA for the CDR3: TGTGCCAGCAGCCGACAGGGACACTATGGCTACACCTTC. The rearrangement links TRBV27 to TRBJ1-2, with 7 nucleotides matching TRBD1. V lost 6 bases, J lost 3 bases, and 4 bases stayed unmatched. CDR1 is MNHEY, CDR2 SMNVEV, per germline (reference sequence). The CDR3 has 13 residues.

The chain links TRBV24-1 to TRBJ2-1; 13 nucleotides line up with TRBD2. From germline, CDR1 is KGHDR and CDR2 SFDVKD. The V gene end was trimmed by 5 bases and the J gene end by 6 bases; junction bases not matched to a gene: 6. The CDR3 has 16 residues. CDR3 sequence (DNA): TGTGCCACCAGTGGCACCCGACTAGCGGGAGGCAATGAGCAGTTCTTC. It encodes CATSGTRLAGGNEQFF.

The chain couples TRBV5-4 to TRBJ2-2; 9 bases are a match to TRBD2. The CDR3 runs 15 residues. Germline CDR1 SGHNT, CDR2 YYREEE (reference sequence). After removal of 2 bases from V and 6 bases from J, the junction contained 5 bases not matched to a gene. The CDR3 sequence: CASSFISGGPGELFF. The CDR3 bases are TGTGCCAGCAGCTTTATTAGCGGGGGTCCCGGGGAGCTGTTTTTT.

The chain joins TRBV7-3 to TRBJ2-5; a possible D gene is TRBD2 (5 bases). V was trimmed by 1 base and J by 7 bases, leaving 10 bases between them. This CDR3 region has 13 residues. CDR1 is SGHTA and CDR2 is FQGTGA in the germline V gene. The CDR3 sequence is CASSLRERGTQYF. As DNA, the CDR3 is TGTGCCAGCAGCTTAAGGGAGAGAGGGACCCAGTACTTC.